Below are 22 T cell receptor beta chains sequenced from a single sample in a study of OX40 agonist ivuxolimab in advanced cancers. Repertoires were generated with immunoSEQ multiplex PCR, while TCRdb's copy carries only in-frame clones and drops some. The table includes 20,000 to 25,000 clones, around 84% detected once. This specimen was CD4+ or CD8+ T cells sorted from blood, taken in a trial of the OX40 agonist ivuxolimab. The receptors originated from an adult with an advanced solid tumor such as melanoma, head and neck, liver or kidney cancer.

The chain joins TRBV5-6 to TRBJ1-3, with 9 bases aligning to TRBD1. Per germline, CDR1 SGHDT and CDR2 YYEEEE. V shed 0 bases, J shed 0 bases, and the junction held 10 bases outside the gene matches. This CDR3 has 19 amino acids. The CDR3 DNA reads as TGTGCCAGCAGCTTGGTGTCTGGGACAGGGTACTTCTCTGGAAACACCATATATTTT. Protein: CASSLVSGTGYFSGNTIYF.

On this clone itself: A read error may account for a junction end that differs from germline. The chain uses TRBV11-2 and TRBJ2-7; 9 bases agree with TRBD1. CDR3 length: 15 residues. In germline, CDR1 is SGHAT, CDR2 FQNNGV. The CDR3 here is CASSLLTGGIYGQYF. The CDR3 nucleotides are TGTGCCAGCAGCCTACTTACAGGGGGCATTTACGGGCAGTACTTC.

The rearrangement uses TRBV10-3 and TRBJ1-3; D is uncertain. The CDR3 loop spans 17 amino acids. Trimming stripped 6 bases from V and 4 bases from J, with 22 bases between. CDR1 ENHRY and CDR2 SYGVKD come from the germline V gene. In DNA, the CDR3 is TGTGCCATCAGAACCTTTGGGCCCTACGGGGAAGGAAACACCATATATTTT. Its protein is CAIRTFGPYGEGNTIYF.

This chain connects TRBV7-6 to TRBJ1-5; D is perhaps TRBD1 (6 bases). The V end lost 6 bases, the J end lost 4 bases, and 13 bases lay between the germline ends. CDR1 is SGHVS and CDR2 is FNYEAQ in the germline V gene. This CDR3 has 14 residues. As DNA, the CDR3 is TGTGCCAGCAGGCCGGGACACAGAAATCAGCCCCAGCATTTT. This codes for CASRPGHRNQPQHF. Full variable domain (outside the CDR3, taken from reference TRBV7-6 and TRBJ1-5): GAGVSQSPRYKVTKRGQDVALRCDPISGHVSLYWYRQALGQGPEFLTYFNYEAQQDKSGLPNDRFSAERPEGSISTLTIQRTEQRDSAMYRCASRPGHRNQPQHFGDGTRLSIL.

The chain links TRBV7-9 to TRBJ2-1; 7 bases match TRBD1. Germline V gene sequence: CDR1 SEHNR, CDR2 FQNEAQ (reference sequence). Unmatched junction bases numbered 5, after V lost 6 bases and J lost 9 bases. The CDR3 is 12 amino acids. The CDR3 loop is CASSVTGPEQFF. In DNA, the CDR3 is TGTGCCAGCAGTGTGACAGGGCCTGAGCAGTTCTTC.

The chain combines TRBV7-9 with TRBJ2-1; D could derive from TRBD1 or TRBD2 (6 bases each). The CDR3 has 15 residues. Germline assignment: CDR1 SEHNR and CDR2 FQNEAQ (reference sequence). V was shortened by 5 bases and J by 8 bases, with 19 bases between the two germline ends. CDR3 nucleotides: TGTGCCAGCAGCCTCCGGGACAAATGGGGGGATGAGCAGTTCTTC. Encoded protein: CASSLRDKWGDEQFF.

This clone is a singleton in its sample. J is TRBJ2-1 and V is TRBV11-2, with 9 bases that match TRBD1. CDR1 is SGHAT, CDR2 FQNNGV, per germline. The CDR3 length is 15 residues. V trimming: 3 bases; J trimming: 1 base; junction bases outside the gene matches: 1. CDR3 in DNA: TGTGCCAGCAGCTTCGGACAGGGGTCCTACAATGAGCAGTTCTTC. This translates into CASSFGQGSYNEQFF.

The rearrangement links TRBV15 to TRBJ2-1; D is possibly TRBD1 (6 bases). With 3 bases removed from V and 7 bases from J, the gap between germline ends came to 13 bases. Per the germline V gene, CDR1 is LNHNV and CDR2 is YYDKDF (reference sequence). The length of the CDR3 is 14 residues. The CDR3 sequence: CATSSGITGNEQFF. Written as DNA, the CDR3 is TGTGCCACCAGCAGTGGGATTACAGGGAATGAGCAGTTCTTC.

The chain has TRBV12-5 and TRBJ2-5; no clear D gene. V lost 1 base and J 6 bases, leaving 18 bases between the germline ends. Germline V lookup: CDR1 LGHNT, CDR2 FRNRAP. The CDR3 is made up of 16 amino acids. The DNA of the CDR3 is TGTGCTAGTGGTTTGGCACCTATGGGCGGCCATCAGACCCAGTACTTC. Translating it yields CASGLAPMGGHQTQYF.

The rearrangement uses TRBV11-2 and TRBJ2-1; 8 positions agree with TRBD2. V dropped 8 bases and J dropped 8; count of bases not matched to a gene: 20. Looked up from germline, CDR1 is SGHAT and CDR2 is FQNNGV. The CDR3 runs 17 residues. The CDR3 nucleotides are TGTGCCAGCGTAACGACTAGCGACCCCGCTTTTCACGATGAGCAGTTCTTC. Its protein product is CASVTTSDPAFHDEQFF.

V gene TRBV6-1 combines with J gene TRBJ1-3; no clear D gene. Germline CDR1 and CDR2: MNHNS and SASEGT. The CDR3 has 15 residues. V lost 4 bases and J lost 0, with 10 bases in between. The CDR3 loop is CASSVSSSSGNTIYF. CDR3 coding DNA: TGTGCCAGCAGTGTGAGCAGCTCCTCTGGAAACACCATATATTTT.

This clone was recorded a few times. Here the CDR3 reads CASSQNRGPNTEAFF. The CDR3 region has the DNA TGCGCCAGCAGCCAGAACAGGGGCCCGAACACTGAAGCTTTCTTT. The rearrangement links TRBV4-1 to TRBJ1-1; 7 nucleotides match TRBD1. The CDR3 consists of 15 residues. The germline CDR1 and CDR2 sequences are MGHRA and YSYEKL. The V and J ends lost 3 bases and 1 base, in that order; junction bases with no gene match: 5.

This chain joins TRBV5-6 and TRBJ1-2; D is unresolved. Trimming removed 4 bases at V and 2 bases at J, with 9 bases between. The CDR3 sequence is 13 residues long. Germline V gene sequence: CDR1 SGHDT, CDR2 YYEEEE. The CDR3 DNA reads TGTGCCAGCAGCCCGAAGCCGAACTATGGCTACACCTTC. It translates to CASSPKPNYGYTF.

The chain carries TRBV12-5 and TRBJ2-3; tentative D call: TRBD2 (6 bases). V shed 2 bases and J shed 4 bases, with 10 bases lying between them. Germline V gene data show CDR1 as LGHNT and CDR2 as FRNRAP. The CDR3 has 14 residues. The CDR3 loop reads CASGLWGVADTQYF. CDR3 nucleotide sequence: TGTGCTAGTGGTTTGTGGGGGGTGGCAGATACGCAGTATTTT.

The chain uses TRBV7-8 and TRBJ2-5; 9 positions match TRBD1. The V gene end was trimmed by 4 bases and the J gene end by 5 bases; junction bases not matched to a gene: 8. Germline values: CDR1 SGHVS, CDR2 FQNEAQ. The CDR3 runs to 15 residues. The CDR3 here is CASSYQTDRGETQYF. CDR3 bases: TGTGCCAGCAGCTACCAGACTGACAGGGGGGAGACCCAGTACTTC.

The genes are TRBV5-1 and TRBJ1-2; 12 bases fit TRBD1. J gave up 4 bases and V 5 bases, and 9 bases lay outside the gene matches. The CDR3 covers 16 residues. Germline V CDR1 and CDR2: SGHRS, YFSETQ. The CDR3 bases are TGCGCCAGCAGAAGCGCCGGGACAGGGGGCATCTATGGCTACACCTTC. Protein product: CASRSAGTGGIYGYTF.

The chain employs TRBV11-2 and TRBJ1-2; 7 bases agree with TRBD1. Germline CDR1 reads SGHAT; CDR2 reads FQNNGV. V dropped 4 bases and J dropped 7; count of bases not matched to a gene: 6. CDR3 length: 13 amino acids. The DNA of the CDR3 is TGTGCCAGCAGCTATGACAGGGTACGTGGCTACACCTTC. This encodes CASSYDRVRGYTF.

CDR3 sequence reads: CASSYSGQGYEQYF. The CDR3 DNA is TGTGCCAGCAGTTACTCGGGACAGGGTTACGAGCAGTACTTC. This sequence joins TRBV6-5 and TRBJ2-7; 9 bases map to TRBD1. Germline-derived CDR1 and CDR2 are MNHEY and SVGAGI. V lost 0 bases and J lost 4; bases outside the gene matches: 1. The CDR3 runs 14 residues.

CDR3 loop: CASSFSGLEQETQYF. The CDR3 DNA follows: TGTGCCAGCAGTTTTTCGGGACTAGAGCAAGAGACCCAGTACTTC. This sequence joins TRBV28 and TRBJ2-5, with 8 bases matching TRBD2. Trimming took 3 bases from V and 2 from J; bases not matched to a gene: 5. The CDR3 contains 15 residues. CDR1 is MDHEN and CDR2 is SYDVKM in the germline V gene. The full variable domain, in which reference TRBV28 and TRBJ2-5 provide the parts outside the CDR3, is DVKVTQSSRYLVKRTGEKVFLECVQDMDHENMFWYRQDPGLGLRLIYFSYDVKMKEKGDIPEGYSVSREKKERFSLILESASTNQTSMYLCASSFSGLEQETQYFGPGTRLLVL.

Here the CDR3 DNA reads TGTGCCAGCGGCCCGGCGGGTTCCTATGGCTACACCTTC. Protein: CASGPAGSYGYTF. This sequence joins TRBV27 and TRBJ1-2; no clear D gene. Germline lookup yields CDR1 MNHEY and CDR2 SMNVEV (reference sequence). The CDR3 runs 13 residues. Trimming left V 8 bases short and J 4 bases short, with 14 bases between.

The V and J genes are TRBV6-1 and TRBJ1-1; no firm D call. Germline values: CDR1 MNHNS, CDR2 SASEGT. Trimming cost V 8 bases and J 8 bases, with 12 bases left between them. CDR3 size: 11 residues. The CDR3 is CASGIGREAFF. CDR3 bases: TGTGCCAGCGGTATAGGGAGAGAAGCTTTCTTT.

The genes are TRBV5-6 and TRBJ2-7; D may be TRBD1 (6 bases). V was clipped by 4 bases and J by 3 bases, with 14 bases between them. CDR3 length: 14 amino acids. Germline CDR1 and CDR2: SGHDT and YYEEEE. CDR3 coding DNA: TGTGCCAGCAGCCCGGGACAATTGAACTACGAGCAGTACTTC. It codes for CASSPGQLNYEQYF.